The 19 T cell receptor beta chains listed next were all sequenced from one sample in a study of shared clonotypes between healthy human individuals. Measured with immunoSEQ multiplex PCR; TCRdb has only the in-frame clones, and not every one. The data show a few million clones, less than 95% seen once. The sample consisted of naive CD4+ T cells from PBMCs. The subset here: CD45RA+ positively selected. These receptors originate from a man aged 18 to 35 in good health. Some clones in this sample may be carry-over from other donors' samples.

V is TRBV2 and J is TRBJ1-1; D not resolved. V lost 7 bases to trimming and J lost 2 bases, with 14 bases between them. This CDR3 contains 14 residues. Looked up from germline, CDR1 is SNHLY and CDR2 is FYNNEI. The CDR3 region has the DNA TGTGCCAGCACCCCACAAGGGCTAAACACTGAAGCTTTCTTT. Protein sequence: CASTPQGLNTEAFF.

V usage is TRBV9 and J usage is TRBJ2-3; 8 bases match TRBD2. The CDR3 is 16 residues long. The germline CDR1 and CDR2 sequences are SGDLS and YYNGEE. J lost 0 bases, V lost 2 bases, and 5 bases had no gene match. The DNA of the CDR3 is TGTGCCAGCAGCGTTAAAGCGGGAGCTAGCACAGATACGCAGTATTTT. This translates into CASSVKAGASTDTQYF.

Of note for this clone: Mismatch with germline at one junction end may stem from a read error. V usage is TRBV5-1 and J usage is TRBJ2-7; D is perhaps TRBD2 (6 bases). The CDR3 contains 14 residues. CDR1 and CDR2 (germline): SGHRS, YFSETQ. CDR3 nucleotides: TGTGCCAGCAAGGAGGGGCCGAGCTCCTACGAGCAGTACTTC. Translation gives CASKEGPSSYEQYF. The entire variable domain, with the rest obtained from reference TRBV5-1 and TRBJ2-7, is as follows: KAGVTQTPRYLIKTRGQQVTLSCSPISGHRSVSWYQQTPGQGLQFLFEYFSETQRNKGNFPGRFSGRQFSNSRSEMNVSTLELGDSALYLCASKEGPSSYEQYFGPGTRLTVT.

The J gene is TRBJ2-3, the V gene TRBV7-8; 9 bases agree with TRBD1. Losses at the gene ends were 5 bases for V and 0 bases for J; bases not matched to a gene: 9. CDR1 is SGHVS and CDR2 is FQNEAQ in the germline V gene. This CDR3 is 17 amino acids long. CDR3 in DNA: TGTGCCAGCAGCCAGATCAGGACAGGGGCCAGCACAGATACGCAGTATTTT. It encodes CASSQIRTGASTDTQYF.

The V gene is TRBV7-2, the J gene TRBJ2-1; no firm D call. Trimming cost V 1 base and J 8 bases, with 12 bases left between them. Germline CDR1 and CDR2: SGHTA and FQGNSA. This CDR3 is 14 amino acids long. The DNA of the CDR3 is TGTGCCAGCAGCTTAGGGGCAGCGATCCATGAGCAGTTCTTC. Protein: CASSLGAAIHEQFF. The full variable domain, in which reference TRBV7-2 and TRBJ2-1 provide the parts outside the CDR3, is GAGVSQSPSNKVTEKGKDVELRCDPISGHTALYWYRQSLGQGLEFLIYFQGNSAPDKSGLPSDRFSAERTGGSVSTLTIQRTQQEDSAVYLCASSLGAAIHEQFFGPGTRLTVL.

The chain joins TRBV2 to TRBJ1-4, with a tentative D call TRBD1 (5 bases). Germline CDR1 SNHLY, CDR2 FYNNEI. Trimming left V 3 bases short and J 8 bases short, with 19 bases between. The CDR3 runs to 16 residues. The CDR3, as DNA: TGTGCCAGCAGTGATAGTATTGGCCAGGGAAAGGAAAAACTGTTTTTT. It is translated as CASSDSIGQGKEKLFF.

J is TRBJ2-2 and V is TRBV10-3, with 7 bases identical to TRBD2. Germline loops: CDR1 ENHRY, CDR2 SYGVKD. The J segment lost 5 bases and the V segment lost 8 bases, leaving 8 bases of the junction unmatched. The CDR3 extends over 14 amino acids. This chain's CDR3 is CAIRGRAQTGELFF. CDR3 in DNA: TGTGCCATCCGCGGGAGAGCCCAGACCGGGGAGCTGTTTTTT.

This clone was recorded once. The DNA for the CDR3 is TGTGCCAGCAGTGAGCCCTCTAGGGCAAAAGCCAATCAGCCCCAGCATTTT. Protein sequence: CASSEPSRAKANQPQHF. The chain recombines TRBV6-1 with TRBJ1-5, with D unclear. CDR3 length: 17 residues. V lost 3 bases and J 3 bases, leaving 18 bases between the germline ends. Per the germline V gene, CDR1 is MNHNS and CDR2 is SASEGT.

The chain carries TRBV5-6 and TRBJ1-3; TRBD1 agrees at 7 bases. The CDR3 sequence is 16 residues long. Trimming at V came to 5 bases and at J to 0 bases, leaving 8 bases not matched to a gene. CDR1 is SGHDT, CDR2 YYEEEE, per germline. The CDR3 reads CASRLPGTDSGNTIYF. The CDR3 DNA sequence: TGTGCCAGCAGATTACCCGGGACAGACTCTGGAAACACCATATATTTT.

The chain combines TRBV5-5 with TRBJ2-1, with TRBD2 matching over 10 bases. V trimming: 4 bases; J trimming: 0 bases; junction bases outside the gene matches: 7. Germline CDR1 and CDR2: SGHKS and YYEKEE (reference sequence). CDR3 length: 17 amino acids. The chain's CDR3 is CASSPTLAGASYNEQFF. For the CDR3, the DNA is TGTGCCAGCAGCCCGACCCTAGCGGGGGCCTCCTACAATGAGCAGTTCTTC.

The genes are TRBV4-2 and TRBJ2-7; 9 bases are shared with TRBD2. The CDR3 is made up of 16 amino acids. Trimming at V came to 0 bases and at J to 4 bases, leaving 7 bases not matched to a gene. CDR1 is LGHNA and CDR2 is YNFKEQ in the germline V gene. The CDR3 here is CASSQEVIAGVYEQYF. Here the CDR3 DNA reads TGTGCCAGCAGCCAAGAGGTGATAGCGGGAGTTTACGAGCAGTACTTC.

The V and J genes are TRBV5-4 and TRBJ1-2; no clear D. This CDR3 comprises 15 residues. Germline-derived CDR1 and CDR2 are SGHNT and YYREEE (reference sequence). V was pared by 3 bases and J by 0 bases, with 12 bases between. This CDR3 reads CASSSKDGTNYGYTF. The CDR3 region has the DNA TGTGCCAGCAGCTCTAAGGACGGAACTAACTATGGCTACACCTTC.

The chain uses TRBV4-1 and TRBJ2-2; D unclear. The CDR3 is 15 amino acids. The germline gives CDR1 MGHRA, CDR2 YSYEKL. V lost 0 bases to trimming and J lost 7 bases, with 12 bases between them. In DNA, the CDR3 is TGCGCCAGCAGCCAAGACCCCCTCTACCTCGGGGAGCTGTTTTTT. This sequence encodes CASSQDPLYLGELFF.

This sequence joins TRBV28 and TRBJ1-2; 10 nucleotides agree with TRBD1. The germline CDR1 and CDR2 sequences are MDHEN and SYDVKM. The ends lost 7 bases at V and 7 bases at J; junction bases unmatched: 6. This CDR3 has 13 amino acids. The CDR3 protein is CASTLDRGPGYTF. In nucleotides, the CDR3 is TGTGCCAGCACCCTAGACAGGGGGCCTGGCTACACCTTC.

This sequence joins TRBV14 and TRBJ1-1; D gene unclear. The ends were cut back, 0 bases at V and 0 bases at J, with 8 bases in the middle. Germline V lookup: CDR1 SGHDN, CDR2 FVKESK. This CDR3 is built from 15 residues. CDR3 nucleotides: TGTGCCAGCAGCCAAGACCACAGCTTGAACACTGAAGCTTTCTTT. Translating gives CASSQDHSLNTEAFF.

For this clone: One end of the junction varies from germline; a read error may be responsible. The chain combines TRBV2 with TRBJ1-3; a weak D match, TRBD1 (5 bases). CDR3 length: 16 amino acids. Germline V CDR1 and CDR2: SNHLY, FYNNEI. The chain's CDR3 is CASSEDPGKAGNTIYF. The CDR3 DNA follows: TGTGCCAGCAGCGAAGATCCAGGGAAGGCTGGAAACACCATATATTTT. The entire variable domain, with the rest obtained from reference TRBV2 and TRBJ1-3, is as follows: EPEVTQTPSHQVTQMGQEVILRCVPISNHLYFYWYRQILGQKVEFLVSFYNNEISEKSEIFDDQFSVERPDGSNFTLKIRSTKLEDSAMYFCASSEDPGKAGNTIYFGEGSWLTVV.

This clone occurred once. The chain recombines TRBV7-8 with TRBJ2-5, with TRBD1 matching 8 bases. The CDR3 is 15 amino acids. CDR1 is SGHVS and CDR2 is FQNEAQ in the germline V gene. V gave up 5 bases and J gave up 1 base; unmatched junction bases: 6. CDR3 nucleotides: TGTGCCAGCAGCGCCGGAGACAGGGGCCAAGAGACCCAGTACTTC. Translated, it gives CASSAGDRGQETQYF. The whole variable domain, filled in from reference TRBV7-8 and TRBJ2-5, reads GAGVSQSPRYKVAKRGQDVALRCDPISGHVSLFWYQQALGQGPEFLTYFQNEAQLDKSGLPSDRFFAERPEGSVSTLKIQRTQQEDSAVYLCASSAGDRGQETQYFGPGTRLLVL.

The sample holds a few counts of this clone. The chain joins TRBV19 to TRBJ1-2, with D possibly matching TRBD1 (5 bases). The germline V and J ends were trimmed by 1 base and 4 bases, with 19 bases remaining between them. The CDR3 loop spans 17 amino acids. The V gene's germline CDR1 is LNHDA and CDR2 SQIVND (reference sequence). Written as DNA, the CDR3 is TGTGCCAGTAGTATAGTCTCGCCGCGATCAGGGCTCTATGGCTACACCTTC. Its protein product is CASSIVSPRSGLYGYTF.

This rearrangement joins TRBV5-1 to TRBJ2-1, with 15 bases that match TRBD2. The junction had 3 bases not matched to a gene; V was cut back by 2 bases and J by 9 bases. The CDR3 loop spans 15 amino acids. CDR1 and CDR2 from the germline V gene are SGHRS and YFSETQ. In DNA form, the CDR3 reads TGCGCCAGCAGCTTCGGGACTAGCGGGAGGAGTGAGCAGTTCTTC. Translated, it gives CASSFGTSGRSEQFF. Full variable domain (rest looked up from reference TRBV5-1 and TRBJ2-1): KAGVTQTPRYLIKTRGQQVTLSCSPISGHRSVSWYQQTPGQGLQFLFEYFSETQRNKGNFPGRFSGRQFSNSRSEMNVSTLELGDSALYLCASSFGTSGRSEQFFGPGTRLTVL.